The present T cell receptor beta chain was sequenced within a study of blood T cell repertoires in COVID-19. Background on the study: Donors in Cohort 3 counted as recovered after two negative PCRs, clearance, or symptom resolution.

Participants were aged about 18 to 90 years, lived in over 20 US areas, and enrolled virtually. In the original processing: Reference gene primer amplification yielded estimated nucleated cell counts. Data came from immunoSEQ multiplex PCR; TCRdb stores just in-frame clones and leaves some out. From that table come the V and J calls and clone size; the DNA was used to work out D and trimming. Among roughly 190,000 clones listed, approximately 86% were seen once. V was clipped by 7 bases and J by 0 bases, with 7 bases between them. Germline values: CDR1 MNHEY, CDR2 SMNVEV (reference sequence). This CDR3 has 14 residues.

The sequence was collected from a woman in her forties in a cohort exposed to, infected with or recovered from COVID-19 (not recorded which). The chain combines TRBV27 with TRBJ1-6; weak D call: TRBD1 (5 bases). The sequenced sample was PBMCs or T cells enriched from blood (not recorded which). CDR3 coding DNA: TGTGCCAGCAAAAGGGGCTCCTATAATTCACCCCTCCACTTT. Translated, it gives CASKRGSYNSPLHF.